These T cell receptor beta chains were read from a single sample in a study of cytomegalovirus exposure and HLA in healthy donors. Clones were read by immunoSEQ multiplex PCR, and TCRdb kept only the in-frame ones, dropping some. The sample holds approximately 150,000 clones, around 80% seen once. What was sequenced was PBMCs. The receptors originated from a middle-aged man in good health and CMV-seronegative. The CDR3 runs from the conserved cysteine through the conserved F or W. Each record gives: J gene, D gene, V gene, CDR3 length, clone size, CDR3 protein, CDR3 DNA. D genes are given only for firm matches. Clone size is stated in some rows and not others, as once, few, many or a class when expanded.

j_call: TRBJ1-6
d_call: TRBD1
v_call: TRBV5-5
cdr3_length: 15
clone_size: NA
cdr3_aa: CASSFGTGANSPLHF
cdr3_nt: TGTGCCAGCAGCTTCGGGACAGGGGCCAATTCACCCCTCCACTTT

j_call: TRBJ2-1
d_call: TRBD2
v_call: TRBV7-2
cdr3_length: 17
clone_size: NA
cdr3_aa: CASSLIWAGGPYNEQFF
cdr3_nt: TGTGCCAGCAGCTTAATTTGGGCGGGAGGGCCCTACAATGAGCAGTTCTTC

j_call: TRBJ1-1
d_call: NA
v_call: TRBV25-1
cdr3_length: 15
clone_size: NA
cdr3_aa: CASSEYGGGVTEAFF
cdr3_nt: TGTGCCAGCAGTGAATATGGCGGGGGCGTCACTGAAGCTTTCTTT

j_call: TRBJ1-4
d_call: NA
v_call: TRBV2
cdr3_length: 15
clone_size: few
cdr3_aa: CATAEQTLTNEKLFF
cdr3_nt: TGTGCCACAGCGGAGCAAACTTTGACTAATGAAAAACTGTTTTTT

j_call: TRBJ2-2
d_call: TRBD1
v_call: TRBV29-1
cdr3_length: 15
clone_size: NA
cdr3_aa: CSVGQGALNTGELFF
cdr3_nt: TGCAGCGTGGGACAGGGGGCGCTCAACACCGGGGAGCTGTTTTTT

j_call: TRBJ2-2
d_call: TRBD2
v_call: TRBV5-1
cdr3_length: 17
clone_size: NA
cdr3_aa: CASSSGTSGRRTGELFF
cdr3_nt: TGCGCCAGCAGCTCAGGGACTAGCGGGAGAAGGACCGGGGAGCTGTTTTTT

j_call: TRBJ2-7
d_call: NA
v_call: TRBV18
cdr3_length: 17
clone_size: NA
cdr3_aa: CASSLAGAGAQSYEQYF
cdr3_nt: TGTGCCAGCTCACTTGCAGGGGCAGGGGCCCAGTCGTACGAGCAGTACTTC

j_call: TRBJ2-5
d_call: NA
v_call: TRBV2
cdr3_length: 13
clone_size: once
cdr3_aa: CASSTGSRETQYF
cdr3_nt: TGTGCCAGCAGTACAGGGAGCCGAGAGACCCAGTACTTC

j_call: TRBJ2-7
d_call: TRBD2
v_call: TRBV19
cdr3_length: 14
clone_size: NA
cdr3_aa: CASSGLAGGNEQYF
cdr3_nt: TGTGCCAGTAGCGGACTAGCGGGAGGTAACGAGCAGTACTTC

j_call: TRBJ2-3
d_call: NA
v_call: TRBV2
cdr3_length: 13
clone_size: NA
cdr3_aa: CASSGGGTDTQYF
cdr3_nt: TGTGCCAGCAGTGGGGGAGGCACAGATACGCAGTATTTT

j_call: TRBJ2-7
d_call: TRBD1
v_call: TRBV29-1
cdr3_length: 15
clone_size: once
cdr3_aa: CSVETGDSSSYEQYF
cdr3_nt: TGCAGCGTTGAAACCGGGGACAGCAGCTCCTACGAGCAGTACTTC

j_call: TRBJ2-3
d_call: TRBD2
v_call: TRBV7-8
cdr3_length: 17
clone_size: NA
cdr3_aa: CASSLWGGRAGTDTQYF
cdr3_nt: TGTGCCAGCAGCTTATGGGGCGGGAGGGCCGGCACAGATACGCAGTATTTT

j_call: TRBJ1-3
d_call: TRBD1
v_call: TRBV7-9
cdr3_length: 17
clone_size: NA
cdr3_aa: CASSRQGGQGIGNTIYF
cdr3_nt: TGTGCCAGCAGCAGGCAAGGGGGACAGGGGATTGGAAACACCATATATTTT

j_call: TRBJ2-1
d_call: TRBD2
v_call: TRBV27
cdr3_length: 15
clone_size: NA
cdr3_aa: CVSRPGLASAGEQFF
cdr3_nt: TGTGTCAGCAGACCGGGACTAGCGTCCGCGGGTGAGCAGTTCTTC

j_call: TRBJ2-6
d_call: NA
v_call: TRBV6-6
cdr3_length: 16
clone_size: NA
cdr3_aa: CASSAVSGVGANGLTF
cdr3_nt: TGTGCCAGCAGTGCGGTATCAGGGGTTGGGGCCAACGGCCTGACTTTC

j_call: TRBJ1-4
d_call: NA
v_call: TRBV6-6
cdr3_length: 13
clone_size: NA
cdr3_aa: CASSLPGNEKLFF
cdr3_nt: TGTGCCAGCAGCCTCCCAGGGAATGAAAAACTGTTTTTT

j_call: TRBJ1-5
d_call: NA
v_call: TRBV2
cdr3_length: 15
clone_size: few
cdr3_aa: CASSETRGYNQPQHF
cdr3_nt: TGTGCCAGCAGTGAAACCCGCGGGTACAATCAGCCCCAGCATTTT

j_call: TRBJ2-4
d_call: TRBD1
v_call: TRBV5-1
cdr3_length: 15
clone_size: once
cdr3_aa: CASSLDRGGSGSQYF
cdr3_nt: TGCGCCAGCAGCTTGGACAGGGGTGGAAGCGGCAGTCAGTACTTC

j_call: TRBJ2-7
d_call: NA
v_call: TRBV19
cdr3_length: 13
clone_size: NA
cdr3_aa: CASSITGSYEQYF
cdr3_nt: TGTGCCAGTAGTATCACAGGGTCCTACGAGCAGTACTTC

j_call: TRBJ2-7
d_call: NA
v_call: TRBV2
cdr3_length: 12
clone_size: NA
cdr3_aa: CASRGDTYEQYF
cdr3_nt: TGTGCCAGCAGGGGCGACACCTACGAGCAGTACTTC

j_call: TRBJ2-7
d_call: NA
v_call: TRBV5-6
cdr3_length: 13
clone_size: once
cdr3_aa: CASSLQGAYEQYF
cdr3_nt: TGTGCCAGCAGCCTCCAGGGTGCCTACGAGCAGTACTTC

j_call: TRBJ2-3
d_call: TRBD2
v_call: TRBV29-1
cdr3_length: 14
clone_size: few
cdr3_aa: CSVGAGARPDTQYF
cdr3_nt: TGCAGCGTTGGGGCGGGAGCCCGGCCAGATACGCAGTATTTT

j_call: TRBJ2-5
d_call: NA
v_call: TRBV25-1
cdr3_length: 15
clone_size: few
cdr3_aa: CASSELGREQETQYF
cdr3_nt: TGTGCCAGCAGTGAATTGGGCAGGGAACAAGAGACCCAGTACTTC

j_call: TRBJ2-1
d_call: NA
v_call: TRBV27
cdr3_length: 13
clone_size: NA
cdr3_aa: CASSLPGVAEQFF
cdr3_nt: TGTGCCAGCAGTTTACCAGGGGTAGCGGAGCAGTTCTTC

j_call: TRBJ2-5
d_call: TRBD2
v_call: TRBV5-4
cdr3_length: 15
clone_size: NA
cdr3_aa: CASSPSGNTQETQYF
cdr3_nt: TGTGCCAGCAGCCCGAGCGGGAACACCCAAGAGACCCAGTACTTC

j_call: TRBJ2-4
d_call: TRBD2
v_call: TRBV6-5
cdr3_length: 15
clone_size: NA
cdr3_aa: CATGELAGAKNIQYF
cdr3_nt: TGTGCCACAGGGGAACTAGCGGGAGCCAAAAACATTCAGTACTTC

j_call: TRBJ1-5
d_call: TRBD1
v_call: TRBV7-2
cdr3_length: 15
clone_size: NA
cdr3_aa: CASSLASQGDQPQHF
cdr3_nt: TGTGCCAGCAGCTTAGCGTCTCAGGGGGATCAGCCCCAGCATTTT

j_call: TRBJ2-1
d_call: TRBD2
v_call: TRBV25-1
cdr3_length: 13
clone_size: NA
cdr3_aa: CASRAGGVNEQFF
cdr3_nt: TGTGCCAGCAGGGCGGGAGGGGTCAATGAGCAGTTCTTC

j_call: TRBJ2-1
d_call: NA
v_call: TRBV10-3
cdr3_length: 13
clone_size: once
cdr3_aa: CAINGEPSNEQFF
cdr3_nt: TGTGCCATCAACGGGGAGCCTAGCAATGAGCAGTTCTTC

j_call: TRBJ1-2
d_call: NA
v_call: TRBV14
cdr3_length: 16
clone_size: NA
cdr3_aa: CASSQASGRHLYGYTF
cdr3_nt: TGTGCCAGCAGCCAAGCCTCGGGGAGGCATCTCTATGGCTACACCTTC

j_call: TRBJ2-1
d_call: TRBD1
v_call: TRBV7-2
cdr3_length: 15
clone_size: NA
cdr3_aa: CASSSHRGSYNEQFF
cdr3_nt: TGTGCCAGCAGCAGCCACAGGGGGTCCTACAATGAGCAGTTCTTC

j_call: TRBJ1-4
d_call: NA
v_call: TRBV11-2
cdr3_length: 16
clone_size: NA
cdr3_aa: CASSLGGGPFNEKLFF
cdr3_nt: TGTGCCAGCAGCTTAGGAGGGGGTCCATTTAATGAAAAACTGTTTTTT

j_call: TRBJ2-3
d_call: TRBD2
v_call: TRBV6-1
cdr3_length: 15
clone_size: once
cdr3_aa: CASRSGSFSTDTQYF
cdr3_nt: TGTGCCAGCAGGAGCGGGAGCTTCAGCACAGATACGCAGTATTTT

j_call: TRBJ2-3
d_call: TRBD2
v_call: TRBV7-9
cdr3_length: 15
clone_size: NA
cdr3_aa: CASSLIAGDSDTQYF
cdr3_nt: TGTGCCAGCAGCTTAATAGCGGGAGATTCAGATACGCAGTATTTT

j_call: TRBJ2-7
d_call: TRBD1
v_call: TRBV18
cdr3_length: 14
clone_size: NA
cdr3_aa: CASSPGQGAYEQYF
cdr3_nt: TGTGCCAGCTCACCGGGGCAGGGGGCCTACGAGCAGTACTTC

j_call: TRBJ2-7
d_call: NA
v_call: TRBV6-6
cdr3_length: 12
clone_size: NA
cdr3_aa: CASSYKENEQYF
cdr3_nt: TGTGCCAGCAGTTACAAGGAGAACGAGCAGTACTTC

j_call: TRBJ2-7
d_call: NA
v_call: TRBV4-1
cdr3_length: 15
clone_size: NA
cdr3_aa: CASSAHLTGSYEQYF
cdr3_nt: TGCGCCAGCAGCGCCCACTTGACGGGTTCCTACGAGCAGTACTTC

j_call: TRBJ2-5
d_call: NA
v_call: TRBV7-2
cdr3_length: 13
clone_size: NA
cdr3_aa: CASSLVGKETQYF
cdr3_nt: TGTGCCAGCAGCTTAGTCGGGAAAGAGACCCAGTACTTC

j_call: TRBJ2-1
d_call: TRBD2
v_call: TRBV11-2
cdr3_length: 16
clone_size: NA
cdr3_aa: CASSLGFSGRSNEQFF
cdr3_nt: TGTGCCAGCAGCTTAGGTTTTAGCGGGAGGTCGAATGAGCAGTTCTTC

j_call: TRBJ2-1
d_call: NA
v_call: TRBV2
cdr3_length: 15
clone_size: NA
cdr3_aa: CASRLEGDSYNEQFF
cdr3_nt: TGTGCCAGTCGCCTAGAGGGAGACTCCTACAATGAGCAGTTCTTC

j_call: TRBJ2-5
d_call: TRBD1
v_call: TRBV19
cdr3_length: 13
clone_size: NA
cdr3_aa: CASRRTGRETQYF
cdr3_nt: TGTGCCAGTAGGAGGACAGGGCGGGAGACCCAGTACTTC

j_call: TRBJ2-1
d_call: TRBD1
v_call: TRBV29-1
cdr3_length: 15
clone_size: once
cdr3_aa: CSVVDDRGEGGEQFF
cdr3_nt: TGCAGCGTTGTGGATGACAGGGGAGAGGGCGGTGAGCAGTTCTTC

j_call: TRBJ2-7
d_call: TRBD2
v_call: TRBV19
cdr3_length: 15
clone_size: once
cdr3_aa: CASSGGLASPYEQYF
cdr3_nt: TGTGCCAGTAGTGGCGGACTAGCGTCGCCCTACGAGCAGTACTTC

j_call: TRBJ2-1
d_call: NA
v_call: TRBV29-1
cdr3_length: 13
clone_size: NA
cdr3_aa: CSVSTSGLNEQFF
cdr3_nt: TGCAGCGTCTCGACTAGTGGCTTGAATGAGCAGTTCTTC

j_call: TRBJ1-5
d_call: TRBD1
v_call: TRBV5-3
cdr3_length: 19
clone_size: NA
cdr3_aa: CARSPHRQGARDSNQPQHF
cdr3_nt: TGTGCCAGAAGCCCCCACCGCCAGGGGGCCAGGGATAGCAATCAGCCCCAGCATTTT

j_call: TRBJ1-1
d_call: NA
v_call: TRBV5-1
cdr3_length: 13
clone_size: NA
cdr3_aa: CASSLSSYTEAFF
cdr3_nt: TGCGCCAGCAGCTTGTCTTCCTACACTGAAGCTTTCTTT

j_call: TRBJ2-1
d_call: NA
v_call: TRBV29-1
cdr3_length: 12
clone_size: NA
cdr3_aa: CSDRDSYNEQFF
cdr3_nt: TGCAGCGACCGGGACTCCTACAATGAGCAGTTCTTC

j_call: TRBJ2-7
d_call: NA
v_call: TRBV27
cdr3_length: 17
clone_size: NA
cdr3_aa: CASSLSATGRIIYEQYF
cdr3_nt: TGTGCCAGCAGTTTATCGGCGACAGGACGAATAATCTACGAGCAGTACTTC

j_call: TRBJ2-1
d_call: TRBD2
v_call: TRBV5-1
cdr3_length: 15
clone_size: NA
cdr3_aa: CASSRGGNSYNEQFF
cdr3_nt: TGCGCCAGCAGCCGGGGGGGTAACTCCTACAATGAGCAGTTCTTC

j_call: TRBJ2-2
d_call: TRBD1
v_call: TRBV19
cdr3_length: 14
clone_size: NA
cdr3_aa: CASSRGQGTGELFF
cdr3_nt: TGTGCCAGTAGTAGGGGACAGGGAACCGGGGAGCTGTTTTTT

j_call: TRBJ2-1
d_call: TRBD2
v_call: TRBV11-2
cdr3_length: 17
clone_size: once
cdr3_aa: CASSPTLHSGSKDEQFF
cdr3_nt: TGTGCCAGCAGTCCAACCTTACACAGCGGGAGTAAGGATGAGCAGTTCTTC

j_call: TRBJ2-4
d_call: NA
v_call: TRBV11-1
cdr3_length: 16
clone_size: NA
cdr3_aa: CASSGASPPAKNSQYF
cdr3_nt: TGTGCCAGCAGCGGGGCGTCGCCACCAGCCAAAAACAGTCAGTACTTC

j_call: TRBJ2-7
d_call: NA
v_call: TRBV25-1
cdr3_length: 14
clone_size: NA
cdr3_aa: CASSEFGQTYEQYF
cdr3_nt: TGTGCCAGCAGTGAATTTGGACAGACCTACGAGCAGTACTTC

j_call: TRBJ2-1
d_call: NA
v_call: TRBV11-2
cdr3_length: 16
clone_size: NA
cdr3_aa: CASSLERSYPYNEQFF
cdr3_nt: TGTGCCAGCAGCTTAGAGCGGAGCTATCCCTACAATGAGCAGTTCTTC

j_call: TRBJ1-1
d_call: NA
v_call: TRBV18
cdr3_length: 13
clone_size: NA
cdr3_aa: CASSRQPNTEAFF
cdr3_nt: TGTGCCAGCTCACGACAGCCGAACACTGAAGCTTTCTTT

j_call: TRBJ2-2
d_call: NA
v_call: TRBV29-1
cdr3_length: 12
clone_size: NA
cdr3_aa: CSVIPNTGELFF
cdr3_nt: TGCAGCGTCATCCCGAACACCGGGGAGCTGTTTTTT

j_call: TRBJ2-3
d_call: TRBD2
v_call: TRBV10-3
cdr3_length: 16
clone_size: NA
cdr3_aa: CAVSGLAGGGTDTQYF
cdr3_nt: TGTGCCGTATCCGGACTAGCGGGAGGTGGCACAGATACGCAGTATTTT

j_call: TRBJ1-2
d_call: NA
v_call: TRBV5-5
cdr3_length: 16
clone_size: NA
cdr3_aa: CASSDQRRPPSYGYTF
cdr3_nt: TGTGCCAGCAGCGATCAACGCAGGCCGCCTTCCTATGGCTACACCTTC

j_call: TRBJ2-7
d_call: NA
v_call: TRBV5-4
cdr3_length: 14
clone_size: NA
cdr3_aa: CASSPSGLSYEQYF
cdr3_nt: TGTGCCAGCAGCCCGTCGGGTCTCTCCTACGAGCAGTACTTC

j_call: TRBJ1-1
d_call: TRBD1
v_call: TRBV4-3
cdr3_length: 17
clone_size: NA
cdr3_aa: CASSQDESDRENTEAFF
cdr3_nt: TGCGCCAGCAGCCAAGATGAGTCAGACAGGGAGAACACTGAAGCTTTCTTT